Included here is one T cell receptor (beta chain) sequence, with context. Its antigen is not identified. These data come from a study of T cell responses to AZD1222 COVID-19 vaccine. Study results and caveats: No day 14 peak samples; only post-peak repertoires were characterized.

TCRdb's table, derived via immunoSEQ multiplex PCR, lists solely in-frame clones and lacks some. This repertoire shows hundreds of thousands of clones, around 93% found once; its top ten account for less than 0.65%. CDR1 is MDHEN, CDR2 SYDVKM, per germline. Trimming removed 5 bases at V and 0 bases at J, with 8 bases between. There are 14 residues in the CDR3. The sequencing used peripheral blood, collected 28 days after the second AZD1222 dose. This clonotype was obtained from an adult who received the AZD1222 COVID-19 vaccine. The V and J genes are TRBV28 and TRBJ1-3, with unresolved D. The CDR3 reads CASSPSGSGNTIYF. The CDR3 DNA is TGTGCCAGCAGTCCGTCAGGCTCTGGAAACACCATATATTTT.